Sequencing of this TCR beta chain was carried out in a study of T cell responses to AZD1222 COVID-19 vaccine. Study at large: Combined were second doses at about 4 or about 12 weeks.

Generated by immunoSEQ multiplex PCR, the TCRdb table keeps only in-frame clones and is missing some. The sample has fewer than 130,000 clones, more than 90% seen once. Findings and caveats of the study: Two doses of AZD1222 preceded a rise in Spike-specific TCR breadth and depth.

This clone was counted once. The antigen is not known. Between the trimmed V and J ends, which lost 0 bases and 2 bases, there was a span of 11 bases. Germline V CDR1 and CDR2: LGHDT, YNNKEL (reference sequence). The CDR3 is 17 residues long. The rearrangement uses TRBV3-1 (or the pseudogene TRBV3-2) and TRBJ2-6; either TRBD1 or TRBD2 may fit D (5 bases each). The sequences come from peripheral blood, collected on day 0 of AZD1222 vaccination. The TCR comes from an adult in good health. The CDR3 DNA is TGTGCCAGCAGCCAAGATATTCCGGGACCTGGGGCCAACGTCCTGACTTTC. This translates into CASSQDIPGPGANVLTF.